A single sample is the source of the 27 T cell receptor beta chains below, sequenced in a study of cytomegalovirus exposure and HLA in healthy donors. The method was immunoSEQ multiplex PCR; TCRdb's version includes in-frame clones alone and lacks a portion of them. The sample lists about 360,000 clones, 86% occurring once. Source material: PBMCs. The origin of the receptors is a woman aged 18-35 years in good health and CMV-seronegative.

J is TRBJ1-1 and V is TRBV28, with D possibly TRBD1 on 5 matching bases. The germline V and J ends were trimmed by 8 bases and 7 bases, with 14 bases remaining between them. CDR1 and CDR2 (germline): MDHEN, SYDVKM. There are 12 residues in the CDR3. The chain's CDR3 is CASVGRGYEAFF. In DNA form, the CDR3 reads TGTGCCAGCGTAGGTCGGGGGTATGAAGCTTTCTTT.

The sample holds a few counts of this clone. The rearrangement joins TRBV7-2 to TRBJ2-7; 7 positions agree with TRBD2. The CDR3 is made up of 13 amino acids. After removal of 4 bases from V and 3 bases from J, the junction contained 3 bases not matched to a gene. Germline CDR1 is SGHTA and CDR2 is FQGNSA. DNA of the CDR3: TGTGCCAGCAGCTCGACTAGCATCTACGAGCAGTACTTC. As protein: CASSSTSIYEQYF.

This chain connects TRBV7-2 to TRBJ2-7; TRBD1 aligns across 7 bases. The CDR3 is made up of 16 amino acids. With 5 bases clipped from V and 5 bases from J, the junction kept 15 bases outside the gene matches. The germline V gene has CDR1 SGHTA and CDR2 FQGNSA. This CDR3 reads CASSASGTVRSDEQYF. As DNA, the CDR3 is TGTGCCAGCAGCGCGTCCGGGACAGTGAGGAGCGACGAGCAGTACTTC.

The rearrangement joins TRBV25-1 to TRBJ2-1; TRBD1 might be the D (5 bases). Germline CDR1 and CDR2: MGHDK and SYGVNS. The CDR3 extends over 15 amino acids. Trimming left V 4 bases short and J 7 bases short, with 17 bases between. CDR3 sequence reads: CASSVISAGHNEQFF. CDR3 nucleotides: TGTGCCAGCAGTGTAATATCCGCAGGGCATAATGAGCAGTTCTTC.

The gene calls are TRBV5-6 and TRBJ2-3; 11 positions agree with TRBD2. This CDR3 region has 18 residues. The V segment lost 4 bases and the J segment 2 bases; nucleotides outside the gene matches: 12. Germline assignment: CDR1 SGHDT and CDR2 YYEEEE. The CDR3 sequence is CASSHPLAGDNPTDTQYF. CDR3 DNA: TGTGCCAGCAGCCACCCACTAGCGGGAGACAACCCCACAGATACGCAGTATTTT.

V gene TRBV5-4 combines with J gene TRBJ2-7; tentatively, D is TRBD1 (6 bases). V lost 3 bases and J lost 5, with 15 bases in between. The CDR3 length is 14 residues. Germline CDR1 and CDR2: SGHNT and YYREEE (reference sequence). The CDR3 DNA reads TGTGCCAGCAGCTCTAACACAGGGATGGACGAGCAGTACTTC. It encodes CASSSNTGMDEQYF. Using reference TRBV5-4 and TRBJ2-7 for the parts outside the CDR3, the full variable domain is ETGVTQSPTHLIKTRGQQVTLRCSSQSGHNTVSWYQQALGQGPQFIFQYYREEENGRGNFPPRFSGLQFPNYSSELNVNALELDDSALYLCASSSNTGMDEQYFGPGTRLTVT.

This chain joins TRBV6-1 and TRBJ2-7; weak D call: TRBD2 (5 bases). CDR3 size: 13 residues. CDR1 and CDR2 (germline): MNHNS, SASEGT. Here the CDR3 DNA reads TGTGTTTCCGGGGAGATTGATTTCCACGAGCAGTACTTC. This gives the protein CVSGEIDFHEQYF.

This clone was counted a single time. The chain combines TRBV2 with TRBJ2-5; 8 bases agree with TRBD2. V dropped 7 bases and J dropped 3; count of bases not matched to a gene: 4. Germline V CDR1 and CDR2: SNHLY, FYNNEI. The CDR3 consists of 13 residues. In DNA form, the CDR3 reads TGTGCCAGCAACCGGGGGGGAGAAGAGACCCAGTACTTC. Residues: CASNRGGEETQYF.

This chain uses TRBV5-4 with TRBJ1-2; D is possibly TRBD1 (6 bases). The CDR3 loop spans 15 amino acids. The germline V and J ends were trimmed by 4 bases and 4 bases, with 17 bases remaining between them. The germline V gene has CDR1 SGHNT and CDR2 YYREEE (reference sequence). CDR3 protein: CASSPRVRGTYGYTF. The CDR3 nucleotides read TGTGCCAGCAGCCCGCGAGTCAGGGGAACCTATGGCTACACCTTC. Supplemented by reference TRBV5-4 and TRBJ1-2, the full variable domain reads ETGVTQSPTHLIKTRGQQVTLRCSSQSGHNTVSWYQQALGQGPQFIFQYYREEENGRGNFPPRFSGLQFPNYSSELNVNALELDDSALYLCASSPRVRGTYGYTFGSGTRLTVV.

The chain couples TRBV5-8 to TRBJ1-1, with 9 bases matching TRBD1. Germline CDR1 is SGHTS and CDR2 is YDEGEE. V trimming: 5 bases; J trimming: 2 bases; junction bases outside the gene matches: 4. The CDR3 length is 14 residues. The CDR3 DNA reads as TGTGCCAGCAGGACGGGACAGGGAAACACTGAAGCTTTCTTT. It is translated as CASRTGQGNTEAFF.

The chain recombines TRBV28 with TRBJ1-1; D is possibly TRBD1 (5 bases). Trimming stripped 8 bases from V and 5 bases from J, with 12 bases between. The CDR3 length is 12 residues. CDR1 MDHEN and CDR2 SYDVKM come from the germline V gene. This chain's CDR3 is CASVPQGTEAFF. CDR3 nucleotide sequence: TGTGCCAGCGTGCCCCAGGGAACTGAAGCTTTCTTT.

This clone was counted between two and nine times. The chain employs TRBV5-4 and TRBJ2-7; 8 nucleotides match TRBD2. Germline V gene sequence: CDR1 SGHNT, CDR2 YYREEE (reference sequence). This CDR3 is 14 amino acids long. With V trimmed by 4 bases and J by 4 bases, 7 bases remained unmatched. The CDR3 spells CASSGRGGGYEQYF. CDR3 nucleotides: TGTGCCAGCAGCGGACGGGGGGGAGGTTACGAGCAGTACTTC.

The genes are TRBV5-1 and TRBJ1-1; 11 bases map to TRBD1. The CDR3 extends over 18 amino acids. Germline V gene data show CDR1 as SGHRS and CDR2 as YFSETQ. The V gene end was trimmed by 4 bases and the J gene end by 2 bases; junction bases not matched to a gene: 13. CDR3 sequence: CASSRRPGQGGPNTEAFF. The CDR3, as DNA: TGCGCCAGCAGCCGTCGACCGGGACAGGGGGGTCCCAACACTGAAGCTTTCTTT.

V is TRBV20-1 and J is TRBJ2-5; tentatively, D is TRBD2 (5 bases). This CDR3 spans 11 amino acids. V was cut by 3 bases and J by 6 bases, with 8 bases left in between. The V gene's germline CDR1 is DFQATT and CDR2 SNEGSKA (reference sequence). The CDR3 region is CSARRVQTQYF. The CDR3 DNA reads as TGCAGTGCTAGGCGGGTACAGACCCAGTACTTC.

This chain connects TRBV4-1 to TRBJ1-1; D not certain. The CDR3 is 13 residues long. Germline lookup yields CDR1 MGHRA and CDR2 YSYEKL. Trimming shortened V by 0 bases and J by 7 bases, and 9 bases separated the two germline ends. CDR3 nucleotides: TGCGCCAGCAGCCAAGAAAGGAGACTTGAAGCTTTCTTT. It encodes CASSQERRLEAFF.

The CDR3 nucleotides are TGTGCCTGGAGTGTAGCCGGGGGTGGAACTGAAGCTTTCTTT. Translating it yields CAWSVAGGGTEAFF. The chain links TRBV30 to TRBJ1-1, with D possibly being TRBD1 (5 bases). Germline loops: CDR1 GTSNPN, CDR2 SVGIG (reference sequence). The germline V and J ends were trimmed by 0 bases and 5 bases, with 13 bases remaining between them. CDR3 size: 14 residues.

In its sample, this clone was seen once. The V and J genes are TRBV5-1 and TRBJ1-1, with no clear D. The germline CDR1 and CDR2 sequences are SGHRS and YFSETQ. The CDR3 is 15 residues long. Trimming took 2 bases from V and 6 from J, leaving 17 bases between them. DNA of the CDR3: TGCGCCAGCAGCTTAGACCTACAGATGGGCGCTGAAGCTTTCTTT. As protein: CASSLDLQMGAEAFF.

The genes are TRBV2 and TRBJ1-2; no reliable D call. The CDR3 consists of 14 residues. Germline loops: CDR1 SNHLY, CDR2 FYNNEI. The germline V and J ends were trimmed by 10 bases and 2 bases, with 17 bases remaining between them. CDR3 region: CATLGLRNNYGYTF. CDR3 bases: TGTGCCACCTTGGGCCTTCGTAACAACTATGGCTACACCTTC.

For the CDR3, the DNA is TGTGCCAGCAGCGCAACTCAGGGGGGTACAAACACTGAAGCTTTCTTT. Encoded protein: CASSATQGGTNTEAFF. The chain couples TRBV4-2 to TRBJ1-1, with TRBD1 identical over 7 bases. From germline, CDR1 is LGHNA and CDR2 YNFKEQ. The CDR3 has 16 residues. V lost 5 bases to trimming and J lost 2 bases; unmatched junction nucleotides: 11.

The chain couples TRBV27 to TRBJ2-1; the match to TRBD2 covers 13 bases. CDR1 and CDR2 from the germline V gene are MNHEY and SMNVEV (reference sequence). V was pared by 4 bases and J by 8 bases, with 17 bases of the junction left unmatched. The CDR3 is 19 residues long. The CDR3: CASSSLGLAGVTVYDEQFF. For the CDR3, the DNA is TGTGCCAGCAGTTCCCTAGGACTAGCGGGAGTAACGGTTTATGATGAGCAGTTCTTC.

V gene TRBV10-2 combines with J gene TRBJ1-5; 9 bases line up with TRBD1. The CDR3 is 16 residues long. Germline V gene lookup returns CDR1 WSHSY and CDR2 SAAADI. The J segment lost 7 bases and the V segment lost 6 bases, leaving 13 bases of the junction unmatched. The CDR3 loop reads CASRATGTGYFQPQHF. The CDR3 DNA sequence: TGCGCCAGCAGGGCAACTGGGACAGGGTACTTCCAGCCCCAGCATTTT.

Here the CDR3 DNA reads TGTGCCAGCAGTCCTCTAACGACTAGCGGGAGGAACACCGGGGAGCTGTTTTTT. Translation: CASSPLTTSGRNTGELFF. V and J are TRBV27 and TRBJ2-2, with 12 bases fitting TRBD2. J was trimmed by 1 base and V by 5 bases; bases with no gene match: 8. The CDR3 spans 18 residues. Germline V gene data show CDR1 as MNHEY and CDR2 as SMNVEV (reference sequence).

This chain links TRBV6-5 with TRBJ2-7; possibly TRBD1 for D (5 bases). The CDR3 is made up of 11 amino acids. In germline, CDR1 is MNHEY, CDR2 SVGAGI. Between the trimmed V and J ends, which lost 7 bases and 3 bases, there was a span of 7 bases. The CDR3 DNA follows: TGTGCCAGCACCCAGGGCTACGAGCAGTACTTC. Encoded protein: CASTQGYEQYF.

J is TRBJ1-5 and V is TRBV28, with D possibly TRBD1 on 6 matching bases. In germline, CDR1 is MDHEN, CDR2 SYDVKM. The CDR3 length is 16 residues. V was pared by 5 bases and J by 4 bases, with 18 bases between. The CDR3 reads CASSRNSGTLNQPQHF. DNA for the CDR3: TGTGCCAGCAGTCGAAATTCCGGGACACTTAATCAGCCCCAGCATTTT.

This clone has only a few counts. This sequence joins TRBV18 and TRBJ2-7; D might be TRBD1 (6 bases). The CDR3 totals 15 residues. The V gene lost 5 bases and the J gene lost 0 bases, with 14 bases spanning the gap. The germline CDR1 and CDR2 sequences are KGHSH and LQKENI. CDR3 sequence: CASSNDRSASYEQYF. The CDR3 nucleotides are TGTGCCAGCTCAAACGACAGGTCCGCCTCCTACGAGCAGTACTTC.

This clone was seen only once. J is TRBJ2-1 and V is TRBV7-6; 7 bases are a match to TRBD1. The length of the CDR3 is 15 residues. Germline V CDR1 and CDR2: SGHVS, FNYEAQ. J lost 5 bases, V lost 4 bases, and 8 bases had no gene match. CDR3 bases: TGTGCCAGCAGCTACGGGACAGTCCTTAACAATGAGCAGTTCTTC. Translation gives CASSYGTVLNNEQFF.

The chain is built from TRBV5-6 and TRBJ2-5, with 9 bases lining up with TRBD2. The V gene's germline CDR1 is SGHDT and CDR2 YYEEEE. The ends lost 0 bases at V and 0 bases at J; junction bases unmatched: 6. The CDR3 extends over 17 amino acids. For the CDR3, the DNA is TGTGCCAGCAGCTTGGAAAGGGCGGGGGGGTACCAAGAGACCCAGTACTTC. Translation: CASSLERAGGYQETQYF.